The source of this T cell receptor (beta chain) is a study of cytotoxic CD8 clonotypes in ibrutinib-treated CLL. Here immunoSEQ multiplex PCR was the method, and the copy in TCRdb shows in-frame clones only, minus some. Of 190,000 or so clones in the sample, around 72% were seen once. From germline, CDR1 is MDHEN and CDR2 SYDVKM. The CDR3 has 11 amino acids. V lost 5 bases and J 5 bases, leaving 3 bases between the germline ends. Sequenced material: PBMCs, taken after 24 months of ibrutinib treatment. V is TRBV28 and J is TRBJ1-4; no clear D. The sequence was collected from a human donor with chronic lymphocytic leukemia. Here the CDR3 reads CASSPNEKLFF. The CDR3 DNA reads as TGTGCCAGCAGTCCAAATGAAAAACTGTTTTTT.